A single sample is the source of the 21 T cell receptor beta chains below, sequenced in a study of cytomegalovirus exposure and HLA in healthy donors. PCR primers comprised 60 Vbeta and 13 Jbeta primers. Sequencing was performed with immunoSEQ multiplex PCR; in TCRdb, only in-frame clones are kept and a portion is missing. The sample holds 150,000 to 200,000 clones, around three quarters seen once. Sequencing was performed on PBMCs. Receptors originate from a woman younger than 45 in good health and CMV-seropositive.

This clone was detected only a few times. V gene TRBV5-1 combines with J gene TRBJ1-5, with D perhaps TRBD1 (6 bases). The CDR3 is 15 amino acids. The germline V gene encodes CDR1 SGHRS and CDR2 YFSETQ. Trimming took 4 bases from V and 0 from J, leaving 11 bases between them. CDR3 sequence: CASSPGTSSNQPQHF. The CDR3 DNA follows: TGCGCCAGCAGCCCCGGGACATCTAGCAATCAGCCCCAGCATTTT.

The genes are TRBV5-4 and TRBJ1-2, with TRBD1 matching 7 bases. J lost 4 bases, V lost 0 bases, and 6 bases had no gene match. This CDR3 region has 15 residues. CDR1 is SGHNT, CDR2 YYREEE, per germline (reference sequence). The CDR3, as DNA: TGTGCCAGCAGCTTGGGAAGGGGGCTAGGCTATGGCTACACCTTC. Its translation: CASSLGRGLGYGYTF. Full variable domain (missing parts from reference TRBV5-4 and TRBJ1-2): ETGVTQSPTHLIKTRGQQVTLRCSSQSGHNTVSWYQQALGQGPQFIFQYYREEENGRGNFPPRFSGLQFPNYSSELNVNALELDDSALYLCASSLGRGLGYGYTFGSGTRLTVV.

The chain couples TRBV2 to TRBJ2-1, with 11 bases aligning to TRBD2. The CDR3 sequence is 19 residues long. The J segment lost 5 bases and the V segment lost 6 bases, leaving 18 bases of the junction unmatched. Germline loops: CDR1 SNHLY, CDR2 FYNNEI. CDR3: CASRDSGKETSGINNEQFF. The CDR3 DNA is TGTGCCAGCAGAGATTCGGGGAAAGAGACTAGCGGGATAAACAATGAGCAGTTCTTC.

The chain employs TRBV10-1 and TRBJ2-7, with D perhaps matching TRBD2 (6 bases). Germline V gene sequence: CDR1 WNHNN, CDR2 SYGVQD (reference sequence). This CDR3 comprises 14 residues. Trimming removed 4 bases at V and 2 bases at J, with 12 bases between. CDR3 sequence reads: CASSGGTPPYEQYF. The CDR3 nucleotides are TGCGCCAGCAGTGGCGGGACTCCTCCCTACGAGCAGTACTTC.

There are a few counts of this clone. The chain has TRBV27 and TRBJ1-5; possible D gene TRBD1, 6 bases. CDR1 MNHEY and CDR2 SMNVEV come from the germline V gene (reference sequence). V dropped 1 base and J dropped 7 bases, with 11 bases sitting between them. This CDR3 is built from 14 residues. DNA for the CDR3: TGTGCCAGCAGTTTATTCGGGCAGGGGCAGCCCCAGCATTTT. Protein: CASSLFGQGQPQHF.

The chain carries TRBV7-9 and TRBJ2-7; 9 bases line up with TRBD2. With 6 bases clipped from V and 0 bases from J, the junction kept 6 bases outside the gene matches. This CDR3 is built from 15 residues. Germline V gene lookup returns CDR1 SEHNR and CDR2 FQNEAQ (reference sequence). The CDR3 DNA follows: TGTGCCAGCAGAGCACTAGCGGGCGCCTCCTACGAGCAGTACTTC. This translates into CASRALAGASYEQYF.

The rearrangement links TRBV9 to TRBJ2-5; 7 bases are a match to TRBD2. V shed 2 bases and J 4 bases; nucleotides not matched to a gene: 5. There are 14 residues in the CDR3. Germline lookup yields CDR1 SGDLS and CDR2 YYNGEE. DNA for the CDR3: TGTGCCAGCAGCGTTCAAGAGCGGGGAGAGACCCAGTACTTC. This gives the protein CASSVQERGETQYF.

The V gene is TRBV7-2, the J gene TRBJ2-7; 11 bases are shared with TRBD2. Germline V gene lookup returns CDR1 SGHTA and CDR2 FQGNSA. With 5 bases clipped from V and 0 bases from J, the junction kept 3 bases outside the gene matches. CDR3 length equals 15 residues. In DNA form, the CDR3 reads TGTGCCAGCAGCCCAACTAGCGGGAGCTCCTACGAGCAGTACTTC. It specifies CASSPTSGSSYEQYF.

The CDR3: CASSVSPGLGYEQYF. The CDR3 DNA reads as TGTGCCAGCAGCGTTTCTCCGGGACTGGGCTACGAGCAGTACTTC. The rearrangement links TRBV9 to TRBJ2-7; D perhaps matches TRBD2 (6 bases). Trimming stripped 2 bases from V and 3 bases from J, with 15 bases between. CDR1 SGDLS and CDR2 YYNGEE come from the germline V gene. This CDR3 contains 15 residues.

The chain is built from TRBV6-6 and TRBJ1-5; weak D call: TRBD1 (5 bases). The CDR3 totals 15 residues. V was pared by 2 bases and J by 6 bases, with 14 bases between. Germline V gives CDR1 MNHNY, CDR2 SVGAGI (reference sequence). The CDR3 DNA sequence: TGTGCCAGCAGTTACGAAGCGGGGCTGGGTCAGCCCCAGCATTTT. As protein: CASSYEAGLGQPQHF.

The chain joins TRBV7-9 to TRBJ2-5; 7 positions match TRBD1. The CDR3 loop spans 14 amino acids. V gave up 0 bases and J gave up 2 bases; unmatched junction bases: 0. CDR1 is SEHNR and CDR2 is FQNEAQ in the germline V gene (reference sequence). The CDR3 protein is CASSLAGQQETQYF. The CDR3 DNA sequence: TGTGCCAGCAGCTTAGCGGGACAGCAAGAGACCCAGTACTTC.

The chain has TRBV10-2 and TRBJ1-4; no reliable D call. With 0 bases removed from V and 10 bases from J, the gap between germline ends came to 9 bases. CDR1 is WSHSY and CDR2 is SAAADI in the germline V gene. The CDR3 has 13 residues. In DNA, the CDR3 is TGCGCCAGCAGTGAGTCCCACTACGGAAAACTGTTTTTT. Its translation: CASSESHYGKLFF.

A single count supports this clone. V is TRBV5-1 and J is TRBJ1-1; unclear D gene. The CDR3 runs to 15 residues. Germline values: CDR1 SGHRS, CDR2 YFSETQ. Trimming cost V 3 bases and J 4 bases, with 16 bases left between them. The CDR3 DNA reads as TGCGCCAGCAGCTCTCAGAAGGGAGCAATCACTGAAGCTTTCTTT. This gives the protein CASSSQKGAITEAFF. The variable domain in full, with the rest retrieved from reference TRBV5-1 and TRBJ1-1, is KAGVTQTPRYLIKTRGQQVTLSCSPISGHRSVSWYQQTPGQGLQFLFEYFSETQRNKGNFPGRFSGRQFSNSRSEMNVSTLELGDSALYLCASSSQKGAITEAFFGQGTRLTVV.

The genes are TRBV5-6 and TRBJ1-2; possibly TRBD1 for D (6 bases). This CDR3 spans 15 amino acids. Germline V gives CDR1 SGHDT, CDR2 YYEEEE. Between the trimmed V and J ends, which lost 9 bases and 4 bases, there was a span of 22 bases. The CDR3 sequence: CATAPGGGLSYGYTF. The CDR3 bases are TGTGCCACCGCTCCCGGGGGGGGCCTCTCCTATGGCTACACCTTC.

The chain links TRBV5-1 to TRBJ2-7; the match to TRBD1 covers 8 bases. V shed 4 bases, J shed 3 bases, and the junction held 6 bases outside the gene matches. The CDR3 sequence is 14 residues long. Germline lookup yields CDR1 SGHRS and CDR2 YFSETQ. The CDR3 DNA reads as TGCGCCAGCAGCCCGGCACAGGGGGGCTACGAGCAGTACTTC. This encodes CASSPAQGGYEQYF.

The chain combines TRBV28 with TRBJ2-6, with D perhaps TRBD2 (6 bases). The CDR3 runs 15 residues. V was trimmed by 8 bases and J by 1 base, leaving 12 bases between them. Per germline, CDR1 MDHEN and CDR2 SYDVKM. CDR3: CASLRRDSGANVLTF. The CDR3 coding sequence is TGTGCCAGCCTCCGGCGGGATTCTGGGGCCAACGTCCTGACTTTC.

This clone has only one observation. DNA of the CDR3: TGTGCCAGCAGCGTAAAAGACAGGGCGGGGGAAAAACTGTTTTTT. Residues: CASSVKDRAGEKLFF. V and J are TRBV9 and TRBJ1-4, with 7 positions matching TRBD1. With 1 base clipped from V and 8 bases from J, the junction kept 8 bases outside the gene matches. The germline gives CDR1 SGDLS, CDR2 YYNGEE. The CDR3 consists of 15 residues.

V and J are TRBV28 and TRBJ1-2; D not resolved. The length of the CDR3 is 13 residues. The V and J ends lost 4 bases and 0 bases respectively, with 6 bases between them. Germline V gives CDR1 MDHEN, CDR2 SYDVKM. The chain's CDR3 is CASSSSSNYGYTF. CDR3 DNA: TGTGCCAGCAGTTCTTCCTCTAACTATGGCTACACCTTC.

The chain has TRBV18 and TRBJ2-5, with D possibly being TRBD1 (5 bases). This CDR3 has 13 amino acids. Trimming took off 3 bases at V and 5 bases at J, with 10 bases between the two ends. Germline assignment: CDR1 KGHSH and CDR2 LQKENI. CDR3 protein: CASSPQGRETQYF. In DNA, the CDR3 is TGTGCCAGCTCACCGCAGGGTCGGGAGACCCAGTACTTC.

The rearrangement links TRBV28 to TRBJ1-1; 7 nucleotides align to TRBD1. Germline CDR1 MDHEN, CDR2 SYDVKM. The CDR3 has 13 residues. V trimming: 7 bases; J trimming: 1 base; junction bases outside the gene matches: 3. In DNA, the CDR3 is TGTGCCAGCATTCAGGGGGGGAACACTGAAGCTTTCTTT. This sequence encodes CASIQGGNTEAFF.

This sequence joins TRBV9 and TRBJ1-2, with 8 nucleotides matching TRBD1. Germline V gene sequence: CDR1 SGDLS, CDR2 YYNGEE. The CDR3 covers 16 residues. V was pared by 4 bases and J by 5 bases, with 13 bases of the junction left unmatched. CDR3 amino acids: CASSSRRRGRTYGYTF. The CDR3 DNA reads as TGTGCCAGCAGCTCACGTCGCAGGGGGCGCACGTATGGCTACACCTTC.